This TCR beta chain was captured by sequencing in a study of OX40 agonist ivuxolimab in advanced cancers. General observations from the study: The 0.1-3.0 mg/kg partial responders had among the lowest clonal expansion. Certain nonresponders likewise exhibited a low normalized T-cell clonal expansion.

Sequencing was performed with immunoSEQ multiplex PCR; in TCRdb, only in-frame clones are kept and a portion is missing. The sample holds under 25,000 clones; about four fifths are singletons and the top ten take approximately 22%. Details on this clone: The antigen remains unidentified.

The source material was CD4+ or CD8+ T cells sorted from blood, sampled in a trial of the OX40 agonist ivuxolimab. The TCR originated in an adult with an advanced solid tumor such as melanoma, head and neck, liver or kidney cancer.

This chain's CDR3 is CASSLLGVSNTGELFF. The CDR3 bases are TGTGCCAGCAGTTTATTAGGGGTTTCCAACACCGGGGAGCTGTTTTTT. The genes are TRBV27 and TRBJ2-2, with TRBD1 as a possible D gene (5 bases). The CDR3 contains 16 residues. Germline lookup yields CDR1 MNHEY and CDR2 SMNVEV (reference sequence). V was cut by 1 base and J by 2 bases, with 11 bases left in between.